Following are 25 T cell receptor beta chains from one sample sequenced in a study of CD8+CD57+ T cells in acquired aplastic anemia. Before being chosen for sequencing, patients had shown CD8+CD57+ cell expansion by flow cytometry. Genomic DNA acted as the template from which TCR beta VDJ combination and CDR3 sequence profiling were carried out. Each CDR3 protein gets one entry after TCRdb re-called the reads with MiXCR. Of 150,000 to 200,000 distinct CDR3 sequences listed, 71% are singletons. Specimen: sorted CD4+, CD8+, or CD8+CD57+ T cells (not recorded which) from PBMCs. These receptors were obtained from a human donor with aplastic anemia.

The chain joins TRBV19 to TRBJ1-3; D is undetermined. This CDR3 region has 13 residues. From germline, CDR1 is LNHDA and CDR2 SQIVND (reference sequence). The V gene lost 5 bases and the J gene lost 2 bases, with 7 bases spanning the gap. The CDR3 here is CASSRLPGNTIYF. For the CDR3, the DNA is TGTGCCAGTAGTCGCCTGCCTGGAAACACCATATATTTT. Variable domain in full (rest from reference TRBV19 and TRBJ1-3): DGGITQSPKYLFRKEGQNVTLSCEQNLNHDAMYWYRQDPGQGLRLIYYSQIVNDFQKGDIAEGYSVSREKKESFPLTVTSAQKNPTAFYLCASSRLPGNTIYFGEGSWLTVV.

The chain is built from TRBV24-1 and TRBJ1-1; maybe TRBD1 (5 bases). Looked up from germline, CDR1 is KGHDR and CDR2 is SFDVKD. V was cut by 7 bases and J by 7 bases, with 12 bases left in between. The CDR3 runs 12 residues. CDR3: CATSRTQGEAFF. CDR3 nucleotide sequence: TGTGCCACCAGCAGAACGCAGGGTGAAGCTTTCTTT.

V gene TRBV15 combines with J gene TRBJ2-7, with no clear D. Trimming removed 0 bases at V and 3 bases at J, with 6 bases between. CDR1 and CDR2 (germline): LNHNV, YYDKDF (reference sequence). This CDR3 has 13 amino acids. The CDR3 protein is CATSRDYSYEQYF. The CDR3 nucleotides read TGTGCCACCAGCAGAGATTACAGCTACGAGCAGTACTTC.

In this sample, this clonotype turned up once. The conserved closing phenylalanine or tryptophan is absent in this CDR3, likely reflecting a read error. The limits of the CDR3 on the DNA are not certain, so only TCRdb's listed CDR3 is given. The chain has TRBV5-1 and TRBJ1-6; the table assigns TRBD1, which was not confirmed against the DNA. From germline, CDR1 is SGHRS and CDR2 YFSETQ. From its first to its last residue, the CDR3 has 16 amino acids. The chain's CDR3 is CASSWFLDRGEFTPPL.

The chain has TRBV7-9 and TRBJ1-2; TRBD1 matches at 8 bases. The CDR3 has 16 amino acids. The V gene end was trimmed by 1 base and the J gene end by 3 bases; junction bases not matched to a gene: 7. Germline values: CDR1 SEHNR, CDR2 FQNEAQ (reference sequence). The CDR3 sequence: CASSLGSGQEYYGYTF. CDR3 bases: TGTGCCAGCAGCTTAGGGTCGGGACAGGAGTACTATGGCTACACCTTC.

This clonotype appeared a single time. This chain uses TRBV4-2 with TRBJ1-4; no firm D call. Per the germline V gene, CDR1 is LGHNA and CDR2 is YNFKEQ. There are 16 residues in the CDR3. The germline V and J ends were trimmed by 0 bases and 7 bases, with 15 bases remaining between them. This CDR3 reads CASSQEVRQVVEKLFF. CDR3 DNA: TGTGCCAGCAGCCAAGAAGTGAGGCAGGTCGTTGAAAAACTGTTTTTT.

This clonotype was seen only a few times. Here the CDR3 DNA reads TGCAGTGCTAGAGATTGGGGGGGAAGTGAGCAGTTCTTC. This gives the protein CSARDWGGSEQFF. The chain uses TRBV20-1 and TRBJ2-1, with 7 nucleotides matching TRBD2. V gave up 0 bases and J gave up 9 bases; unmatched junction bases: 5. Germline CDR1 and CDR2: DFQATT and SNEGSKA (reference sequence). The CDR3 sequence is 13 residues long.

This clonotype occurred many times. The chain recombines TRBV19 with TRBJ1-4, with D possibly matching TRBD1 (5 bases). Germline values: CDR1 LNHDA, CDR2 SQIVND (reference sequence). CDR3 length: 16 residues. The V and J ends lost 0 bases and 3 bases respectively, with 11 bases between them. The CDR3 sequence is CASSIDRGEPNEKLFF. In nucleotides, the CDR3 is TGTGCCAGTAGTATAGATCGGGGGGAGCCTAATGAAAAACTGTTTTTT.

In its sample, this clonotype was seen many times. This rearrangement joins TRBV25-1 to TRBJ2-1; TRBD1 might be the D (6 bases). Between the trimmed V and J ends, which lost 5 bases and 10 bases, there was a span of 21 bases. Germline V CDR1 and CDR2: MGHDK, SYGVNS. CDR3 length: 15 amino acids. CDR3 coding DNA: TGTGCCAGCAGTAGTGGGGGCAGGGGCCTGGTCGAGCAGTTCTTC. Amino acids: CASSSGGRGLVEQFF.

The rearrangement joins TRBV11-2 to TRBJ2-7; 9 positions match TRBD1. Germline V lookup: CDR1 SGHAT, CDR2 FQNNGV. This CDR3 has 15 residues. Trimming removed 6 bases from V and 7 bases from J; junction bases left unmatched: 13. The CDR3 region is CASSSTGGYAGEQYF. The CDR3 bases are TGTGCCAGCAGTTCCACAGGGGGCTACGCGGGAGAGCAGTACTTC.

This clonotype was detected only once. The CDR3: CAISERAGPTEAFF. CDR3 sequence (DNA): TGTGCCATCAGTGAGAGGGCGGGGCCCACTGAAGCTTTCTTT. The genes are TRBV10-3 and TRBJ1-1, with a tentative D call TRBD1 (5 bases). Per the germline V gene, CDR1 is ENHRY and CDR2 is SYGVKD. CDR3 length equals 14 residues. Trimming removed 2 bases from V and 4 bases from J, with 11 bases in between.

The chain is built from TRBV7-9 and TRBJ2-1, with TRBD2 matching over 10 bases. Germline CDR1 is SEHNR and CDR2 is FQNEAQ (reference sequence). J gave up 2 bases and V 0 bases, and 4 bases lay outside the gene matches. The CDR3 is made up of 17 amino acids. The CDR3 reads CASSLAVGLAAYNEQFF. Here the CDR3 DNA reads TGTGCCAGCAGCTTAGCCGTTGGACTAGCGGCCTACAATGAGCAGTTCTTC.

The genes are TRBV20-1 and TRBJ2-1, with 12 positions matching TRBD2. The CDR3 covers 16 residues. Germline lookup yields CDR1 DFQATT and CDR2 SNEGSKA (reference sequence). V lost 3 bases, J lost 6 bases, and 9 bases stayed unmatched. CDR3 residues: CSARATSGGHGNEQFF. The CDR3 DNA is TGCAGTGCTAGGGCGACTAGCGGGGGACACGGCAATGAGCAGTTCTTC.

The chain joins TRBV20-1 to TRBJ2-1; D gene uncertain. This CDR3 contains 12 residues. V lost 0 bases to trimming and J lost 5 bases, with 5 bases between them. Germline-derived CDR1 and CDR2 are DFQATT and SNEGSKA (reference sequence). CDR3 sequence reads: CSARDLNNEQFF. The CDR3 DNA is TGCAGTGCTAGAGACCTAAACAATGAGCAGTTCTTC.

In the case of this clonotype: An end of the junction does not agree with germline; a read error may underlie this. The chain recombines TRBV20-1 with TRBJ2-1; no clear D gene. This CDR3 comprises 10 residues. CDR1 and CDR2 from the germline V gene are DFQATT and SNEGSKA (reference sequence). The CDR3 DNA reads as TGCAGTCTCCTTTACAGTGAGCAGTTCTTC. Translated: CSLLYSEQFF.

The chain uses TRBV7-9 and TRBJ2-1; no clear D. Trimming stripped 0 bases from V and 4 bases from J, with 7 bases between. The germline V gene has CDR1 SEHNR and CDR2 FQNEAQ (reference sequence). The CDR3 sequence is 14 residues long. The CDR3 loop is CASSLASPYNEQFF. The CDR3 region has the DNA TGTGCCAGCAGCTTAGCCTCTCCTTACAATGAGCAGTTCTTC.

This clonotype showed up just a few times. V usage is TRBV10-3 and J usage is TRBJ2-1; 11 bases are shared with TRBD2. V trimming: 1 base; J trimming: 9 bases; junction bases outside the gene matches: 2. Germline V lookup: CDR1 ENHRY, CDR2 SYGVKD. This CDR3 has 14 residues. The CDR3 loop reads CAISEWGTSGEQFF. The CDR3, as DNA: TGTGCCATCAGTGAGTGGGGGACTAGCGGTGAGCAGTTCTTC.

This clonotype has only one observation. V is TRBV2 and J is TRBJ1-5; 7 bases map to TRBD1. The CDR3 has 15 residues. The germline CDR1 and CDR2 sequences are SNHLY and FYNNEI. Unmatched junction bases numbered 8, after V lost 0 bases and J lost 9 bases. CDR3 nucleotides: TGTGCCAGCAGTGAAGCATCACAGGGGTCATCGCCCCAGCATTTT. Amino acids: CASSEASQGSSPQHF.

The chain is built from TRBV7-6 and TRBJ1-4; D possibly corresponds to TRBD1 (5 bases). V was shortened by 2 bases and J by 8 bases, with 9 bases between the two germline ends. The germline V gene encodes CDR1 SGHVS and CDR2 FNYEAQ. The CDR3 extends over 13 amino acids. The chain's CDR3 is CASSLNWDEKLFF. CDR3 bases: TGTGCCAGCAGCTTAAATTGGGACGAAAAACTGTTTTTT.

V and J are TRBV2 and TRBJ2-2; 9 nucleotides align to TRBD1. The length of the CDR3 is 15 residues. V lost 3 bases to trimming and J lost 8 bases; unmatched junction nucleotides: 7. The germline CDR1 and CDR2 sequences are SNHLY and FYNNEI. CDR3 region: CASSEGQGVIGELFF. CDR3 bases: TGTGCCAGCAGTGAGGGACAGGGCGTTATTGGGGAGCTGTTTTTT.

Note on this clonotype: A read error may account for a junction end that differs from germline. The V gene is TRBV24-1, the J gene TRBJ2-3; no definite D call. There are 16 residues in the CDR3. Germline CDR1 and CDR2: KGHDR and SFDVKD. CDR3 sequence (DNA): TGTGCCACCGGTGATTCAGTGGGGTTAGGCACAGATACGCAGTATTTT. It encodes CATGDSVGLGTDTQYF.

This chain uses TRBV7-8 with TRBJ1-6, with TRBD1 matching over 8 bases. V trimming: 2 bases; J trimming: 5 bases; junction bases outside the gene matches: 5. Germline assignment: CDR1 SGHVS and CDR2 FQNEAQ. This CDR3 is built from 16 residues. For the CDR3, the DNA is TGTGCCAGCAGCTTACAGGACAGGGCCGATAATTCACCCCTCCACTTT. Protein sequence: CASSLQDRADNSPLHF.

Only a few counts were recorded for this clonotype. The V and J genes are TRBV24-1 and TRBJ2-7; D remains unclear. The germline V gene has CDR1 KGHDR and CDR2 SFDVKD. With 0 bases removed from V and 9 bases from J, the gap between germline ends came to 8 bases. This CDR3 spans 12 amino acids. CDR3 coding DNA: TGTGCCACCAGTGATTTGGGGATCCTGCAGTACTTC. This gives the protein CATSDLGILQYF.

The chain links TRBV2 to TRBJ1-5; tentatively, D is TRBD1 (5 bases). This CDR3 spans 14 amino acids. The germline V gene encodes CDR1 SNHLY and CDR2 FYNNEI. V lost 7 bases, J lost 2 bases, and 12 bases lay in between. CDR3 DNA: TGTGCCAGCACCCAGGGAGATGGCAATCAGCCCCAGCATTTT. Encoded protein: CASTQGDGNQPQHF. Full variable domain (missing parts from reference TRBV2 and TRBJ1-5): EPEVTQTPSHQVTQMGQEVILRCVPISNHLYFYWYRQILGQKVEFLVSFYNNEISEKSEIFDDQFSVERPDGSNFTLKIRSTKLEDSAMYFCASTQGDGNQPQHFGDGTRLSIL.

The V gene is TRBV10-3, the J gene TRBJ2-3; no clear D gene. CDR3 size: 20 residues. The V end lost 6 bases, the J end lost 0 bases, and 28 bases lay between the germline ends. From germline, CDR1 is ENHRY and CDR2 SYGVKD. This CDR3 is CAISPPWEKSAMISTDTQYF. The DNA for the CDR3 is TGTGCCATCAGCCCCCCTTGGGAAAAGTCAGCGATGATTAGCACAGATACGCAGTATTTT.